These T cell receptor beta chains were read from a single sample in a study of blood T cell repertoires in COVID-19. The protocol was immunoSEQ multiplex PCR, while the TCRdb copy is restricted to in-frame clones and leaves out a portion. Here the sample spans over 70,000 clones, approximately 86% being singletons. Sample: peripheral blood. The receptors here all came from a human donor in a cohort sampled during active COVID-19. Each CDR3 is given with its conserved first and last residue. D genes are given only for firm matches. Size values are once, few and many counts, or a class for expanded clones, and some rows have none.

j_gene	abundance	d_gene	v_gene	CDR3nt	CDR3aa
TRBJ1-5	NA	NA	TRBV11-2	TGTGCCAGCAGCTTCGACATTAGCAATCAGCCCCAGCATTTT	CASSFDISNQPQHF
TRBJ1-2	NA	TRBD1	TRBV6-2/TRBV6-3	TGTGCCAGCAGTTATCAGGGGGCAAATGGCTACACCTTC	CASSYQGANGYTF
TRBJ2-7	NA	NA	TRBV28	TGTGCCAGCAGTTTAAGGACTTACGAGCAGTACTTC	CASSLRTYEQYF
TRBJ1-3	NA	NA	TRBV30	TGTGCCTGGAGTAGACAGGTCTCTGGAAACACCATATATTTT	CAWSRQVSGNTIYF
TRBJ1-3	NA	NA	TRBV9	TGTGCCAGCAGCCCGGGGGGACTGACGAGAAACACCATATATTTT	CASSPGGLTRNTIYF
TRBJ2-1	few	TRBD1	TRBV19	TGTGCCAGTATCGGGGGCGGGGACAGGGGTTCGTATGAGCAGTTCTTC	CASIGGGDRGSYEQFF
TRBJ2-1	NA	TRBD2	TRBV5-1	TGCGCCAGCAGCTTGTCGGGGGGGCCTGGCAATGAGCAGTTCTTC	CASSLSGGPGNEQFF
TRBJ2-1	NA	TRBD2	TRBV5-5	TGTGCCAGCAGCTCCGAGGGGAGGGCCTACAATGAGCAGTTCTTC	CASSSEGRAYNEQFF
TRBJ1-1	NA	NA	TRBV18	TGTGCCAGCTCACCACCGGGCAGAAAGGGGACTGAAGCTTTCTTT	CASSPPGRKGTEAFF
TRBJ2-3	once	NA	TRBV3-1/TRBV3-2	TGTGCCAGCAGCCAATCATTAAGCGGGCCAGATACGCAGTATTTT	CASSQSLSGPDTQYF
TRBJ1-4	once	TRBD1	TRBV19	TGTGCCAGTAGTGGGACAGCGTGGAGTAGGGAAAAACTGTTTTTT	CASSGTAWSREKLFF
TRBJ1-1	NA	TRBD1	TRBV30	TGTGCCTGGAGTGATTTTCAGGGGGCGAGGACTGAAGCTTTCTTT	CAWSDFQGARTEAFF
TRBJ1-2	NA	TRBD1	TRBV3-1/TRBV3-2	TGTGCCAGCAGCCAAGGATACAGACAGGGGCGGCTCTATGGCTACACCTTC	CASSQGYRQGRLYGYTF
TRBJ2-1	NA	NA	TRBV6-5	TGTGCCAGCAGTTACTCTTCCGGGAACCCCTACAATGAGCAGTTCTTC	CASSYSSGNPYNEQFF
TRBJ2-2	NA	TRBD1	TRBV6-2/TRBV6-3	TGTGCCAGCAGCTTCGGACAGGGGGGCACCGGGGAGCTGTTTTTT	CASSFGQGGTGELFF
TRBJ2-7	NA	NA	TRBV11-3	TGTGCCAGCAGCCCGAGCTCCTACGAGCAGTACTTC	CASSPSSYEQYF
TRBJ2-1	once	NA	TRBV7-8	TGTGCCAGCAGCTCCGGACGGGGGAATGAGCAGTTCTTC	CASSSGRGNEQFF
TRBJ2-7	NA	NA	TRBV4-3	TGCGCCAGCAGCCAAGCCCTGACAGAATCCTACGAGCAGTACTTC	CASSQALTESYEQYF
TRBJ1-1	NA	NA	TRBV15	TGTGCCACCAGGCAACAGGGTATGAACACTGAAGCTTTCTTT	CATRQQGMNTEAFF
TRBJ2-5	NA	NA	TRBV11-3	TGTGCCAGCAGCCCGGGACAAGGGCCCTGGTACCAAGAGACCCAGTACTTC	CASSPGQGPWYQETQYF
TRBJ2-1	NA	NA	TRBV7-2	TGTGCCAGCAGCCAGTGGGCTACCAATGAGCAGTTCTTC	CASSQWATNEQFF
TRBJ2-7	NA	NA	TRBV6-2/TRBV6-3	TGTGCCAGCAGTTACGAGGCAGTCTACGAGCAGTACTTC	CASSYEAVYEQYF
TRBJ2-1	NA	TRBD2	TRBV5-1	TGCGCCAGCAGCCTTCAAGCGGGGGAGGACAATGAGCAGTTCTTC	CASSLQAGEDNEQFF
TRBJ1-3	NA	NA	TRBV15	TGTGCCACCAGCAGAGACCTACAGGGAAACACCATATATTTT	CATSRDLQGNTIYF
TRBJ2-4	NA	TRBD1	TRBV30	TGTGCCTGGAGTTCGGACAGGACGAGTTTAGCCAAAAACATTCAGTACTTC	CAWSSDRTSLAKNIQYF
TRBJ1-1	NA	NA	TRBV7-2	TGTGCCAGCAGCTTAACGATCAGGGATACTGAAGCTTTCTTT	CASSLTIRDTEAFF
TRBJ1-6	NA	NA	TRBV27	TGTGCCAGCAGTTTATCAGGCAGGGAAGGGTCACCCCTCCACTTT	CASSLSGREGSPLHF